Listed below are T cell receptor beta chains from one sample, sequenced in a study of blood T cell repertoires in COVID-19. Some clones are missing from TCRdb's copy, which holds only in-frame ones; the method was immunoSEQ multiplex PCR. Of under 95,000 clones in the sample, more than 75% were seen once. Sequencing was carried out using peripheral blood. These receptor sequences come from a human donor with acute or convalescent COVID-19. The donor label of this sample is uncertain. Each CDR3 is given with its conserved first and last residue. D genes are given only for firm matches. Clone size is stated in some rows and not others, as once, few, many or a class when expanded.

j_gene | d_gene | v_gene | abundance | CDR3aa | CDR3nt
TRBJ2-1 | - | TRBV2 | - | CASSSGNEQFF | TGTGCCAGCAGTTCGGGTAATGAGCAGTTCTTC
TRBJ2-6 | - | TRBV2 | - | CASSDARTGANVLTF | TGTGCCAGCAGTGATGCGCGGACTGGGGCCAACGTCCTGACTTTC
TRBJ2-7 | - | TRBV7-9 | - | CASSPAAYEQYF | TGTGCCAGCAGCCCAGCGGCCTACGAGCAGTACTTC
TRBJ2-2 | - | TRBV30 | - | CAWSILDFNTGELFF | TGTGCCTGGAGTATCCTTGACTTCAACACCGGGGAGCTGTTTTTT
TRBJ2-2 | TRBD1 | TRBV18 | - | CASSPTGQGPGELFF | TGTGCCAGCTCACCAACGGGACAGGGGCCCGGGGAGCTGTTTTTT
TRBJ1-1 | TRBD1 | TRBV5-1 | - | CASSSRQGPNTEAFF | TGCGCCAGCAGCTCCCGACAGGGACCCAACACTGAAGCTTTCTTT
TRBJ2-3 | - | TRBV3-1/TRBV3-2 | - | CASSQGAGGDTQYF | TGTGCCAGCAGCCAAGGGGCCGGTGGAGATACGCAGTATTTT
TRBJ2-5 | - | TRBV6-5 | - | CASSPRHFQETQYF | TGTGCCAGCAGTCCCCGACACTTCCAAGAGACCCAGTACTTC
TRBJ2-3 | - | TRBV25-1 | once | CASSVSQYRTDTQYF | TGTGCCAGCAGTGTGTCACAATACAGAACAGATACGCAGTATTTT
TRBJ1-2 | - | TRBV2 | - | CASSEEARVYYGYTF | TGTGCCAGCAGTGAAGAGGCCAGGGTCTACTATGGCTACACCTTC
TRBJ2-7 | TRBD2 | TRBV7-9 | - | CASSPPGTSFYEQYF | TGTGCCAGCAGCCCACCGGGGACTAGCTTCTACGAGCAGTACTTC
TRBJ2-7 | - | TRBV28 | - | CASSSVPGHSSYEQYF | TGTGCCAGCAGTTCCGTCCCGGGACATAGCTCCTACGAGCAGTACTTC
TRBJ1-1 | - | TRBV16 | - | CASSQSYGGTEAFF | TGTGCCAGCAGCCAATCTTACGGGGGCACTGAAGCTTTCTTT
TRBJ2-5 | - | TRBV7-2 | - | CASSSQDQGLQETQYF | TGTGCCAGCAGCTCCCAGGACCAGGGGCTCCAAGAGACCCAGTACTTC
TRBJ2-7 | - | TRBV5-6 | - | CASSFSPGDGYEQYF | TGTGCCAGCAGCTTTTCTCCGGGGGACGGCTACGAGCAGTACTTC
TRBJ2-2 | TRBD2 | TRBV4-1 | - | CASSHSGLATGELFF | TGCGCCAGCAGCCACTCAGGACTAGCGACCGGGGAGCTGTTTTTT
TRBJ2-1 | - | TRBV7-6 | once | CASSLGGGAHYNEQFF | TGTGCCAGCAGCTTAGGAGGCGGGGCCCACTACAATGAGCAGTTCTTC
TRBJ2-2 | TRBD2 | TRBV25-1 | - | CASSQRGGLTGELFF | TGTGCCAGCTCGCAGCGGGGGGGCCTTACCGGGGAGCTGTTTTTT
TRBJ2-3 | TRBD2 | TRBV30 | - | CAWASGALGGTDTQYF | TGTGCCTGGGCTAGCGGGGCCCTAGGGGGGACAGATACGCAGTATTTT
TRBJ2-1 | - | TRBV5-4 | - | CASSLDGGPYNEQFF | TGTGCCAGCAGCTTGGACGGGGGACCCTACAATGAGCAGTTCTTC
TRBJ2-1 | - | TRBV6-5 | - | CASNRVSYNEQFF | TGTGCCAGCAACAGGGTCTCCTACAATGAGCAGTTCTTC
TRBJ1-2 | - | TRBV2 | - | CASSSQEAGVGGYGYTF | TGTGCCAGCAGCTCCCAGGAGGCCGGGGTCGGGGGGTATGGCTACACCTTC
TRBJ2-1 | - | TRBV11-2 | - | CASSQRPGQHPGEQFF | TGTGCCAGCAGCCAACGACCCGGACAGCATCCAGGTGAGCAGTTCTTC
TRBJ1-1 | - | TRBV7-9 | - | CASSLETLPNTEAFF | TGTGCCAGCAGCTTAGAAACTTTACCGAACACTGAAGCTTTCTTT
TRBJ1-6 | - | TRBV5-6 | - | CASSFRAGNRALHF | TGTGCCAGCAGCTTTAGGGCAGGGAATCGGGCCCTCCACTTT
TRBJ1-1 | - | TRBV6-5 | - | CASSYRGLMNTEAFF | TGTGCCAGCAGTTACAGGGGTCTCATGAACACTGAAGCTTTCTTT
TRBJ1-1 | - | TRBV28 | - | CASSLLLGEGEAFF | TGTGCCAGCAGTTTATTACTCGGAGAGGGTGAAGCTTTCTTT
TRBJ1-2 | - | TRBV4-2 | - | CASSQEHYQFLSYGYTF | TGTGCCAGCAGCCAAGAACACTACCAATTCCTCTCCTATGGCTACACCTTC
TRBJ2-5 | TRBD2 | TRBV5-6 | - | CARSRRGGGGPGETQYF | TGTGCCCGCAGCCGGAGGGGCGGGGGGGGGCCTGGAGAGACCCAGTACTTC
TRBJ2-7 | TRBD1 | TRBV5-1 | - | CASSLEGQGTGEQYF | TGCGCCAGCAGCTTGGAGGGACAGGGCACCGGCGAGCAGTACTTC
TRBJ2-3 | TRBD2 | TRBV28 | - | CASSRPGLAGRDTQYF | TGTGCCAGCAGCAGACCGGGACTAGCGGGACGGGATACGCAGTATTTT
TRBJ1-1 | - | TRBV6-5 | - | CASSRREGTEAFF | TGTGCCAGCAGTCGACGGGAGGGCACTGAAGCTTTCTTT
TRBJ1-2 | - | TRBV3-1/TRBV3-2 | - | CASSRTLEGYTF | TGTGCCAGCAGCCGCACCTTGGAGGGCTACACCTTC
TRBJ1-1 | - | TRBV19 | - | CASTYDSLNTEAFF | TGTGCCAGTACCTATGACAGTTTGAACACTGAAGCTTTCTTT
TRBJ1-5 | - | TRBV3-1/TRBV3-2 | - | CASSRRSRGRNQPQHF | TGTGCCAGCAGCCGTCGGTCTAGGGGAAGAAATCAGCCCCAGCATTTT
TRBJ2-5 | TRBD2 | TRBV7-3 | - | CASSLKGLARETQYF | TGTGCCAGCAGCTTAAAGGGACTAGCGAGAGAGACCCAGTACTTC
TRBJ1-1 | - | TRBV6-1 | - | CASTVQGTNTEAFF | TGTGCCAGCACCGTTCAGGGAACGAACACTGAAGCTTTCTTT
TRBJ1-4 | TRBD1 | TRBV6-5 | - | CASPFNGTANEKLFF | TGTGCCAGCCCGTTCAACGGGACAGCTAATGAAAAACTGTTTTTT
TRBJ1-5 | - | TRBV7-2 | - | CASSLVFGNQPQHF | TGTGCCAGCAGCTTAGTATTTGGCAATCAGCCCCAGCATTTT
TRBJ2-3 | - | TRBV19 | - | CARDFWAGWGTDTQYF | TGTGCCAGGGACTTTTGGGCGGGATGGGGCACAGATACGCAGTATTTT
TRBJ2-5 | - | TRBV18 | - | CASSPFGTQQETQYF | TGTGCCAGCTCACCATTCGGGACTCAACAAGAGACCCAGTACTTC
TRBJ2-7 | - | TRBV5-1 | - | CASSLASGIGYEQYF | TGCGCCAGCAGCTTGGCTTCAGGGATCGGCTACGAGCAGTACTTC
TRBJ1-5 | - | TRBV9 | - | CASSVGLGDQPQHF | TGTGCCAGCAGCGTGGGACTCGGGGATCAGCCCCAGCATTTT
TRBJ1-1 | TRBD1 | TRBV11-3 | - | CASSRQGRGTEAFF | TGTGCCAGCAGCCGACAGGGTAGGGGCACTGAAGCTTTCTTT
TRBJ2-1 | TRBD1 | TRBV7-2 | - | CASSGTTGYNEQFF | TGTGCCAGCAGCGGAACGACAGGGTACAATGAGCAGTTCTTC
TRBJ2-6 | - | TRBV7-2 | - | CASSLGPPGAGIRANVLTF | TGTGCCAGCAGCTTAGGCCCTCCAGGGGCAGGGATACGGGCCAACGTCCTGACTTTC
TRBJ1-5 | - | TRBV11-2 | - | CASSLDRGQPQHF | TGTGCCAGCAGCTTAGACAGGGGTCAGCCCCAGCATTTT
TRBJ2-1 | TRBD2 | TRBV5-1 | once | CASSSGTSGGHGDQFF | TGCGCCAGCAGCTCCGGGACTAGCGGGGGGCATGGTGATCAGTTCTTC
TRBJ1-3 | TRBD1 | TRBV3-1/TRBV3-2 | - | CASSRTRTGPGNTIYF | TGTGCCAGCAGCCGTACCAGGACAGGCCCCGGAAACACCATATATTTT
TRBJ1-2 | - | TRBV7-6 | - | CASSLTMEGIYTF | TGTGCCAGCAGCTTGACGATGGAGGGAATATACACCTTC
TRBJ1-1 | - | TRBV2 | - | CASSELQGSAEAFF | TGTGCCAGCAGCGAATTGCAGGGCTCGGCTGAAGCTTTCTTT
TRBJ2-7 | TRBD1 | TRBV28 | - | CASIPGTVFSYEQYF | TGTGCCAGCATTCCCGGGACAGTGTTTTCCTACGAGCAGTACTTC
TRBJ1-2 | TRBD1 | TRBV10-3 | - | CAITKGQGANYGYTF | TGTGCCATCACAAAAGGACAGGGGGCAAACTATGGCTACACCTTC
TRBJ1-2 | - | TRBV9 | - | CASSVESGLNYGYTF | TGTGCCAGCAGCGTAGAGTCGGGGTTGAACTATGGCTACACCTTC
TRBJ2-2 | TRBD1 | TRBV6-5 | - | CASSYPGTATGELFF | TGTGCCAGCAGTTACCCCGGGACAGCCACCGGGGAGCTGTTTTTT
TRBJ2-7 | TRBD1 | TRBV11-3 | - | CASSEQGGTYEQYF | TGTGCCAGCAGCGAACAGGGGGGTACCTACGAGCAGTACTTC
TRBJ1-5 | - | TRBV28 | - | CASTGNSNQPQHF | TGTGCCAGCACGGGTAATAGCAATCAGCCCCAGCATTTT